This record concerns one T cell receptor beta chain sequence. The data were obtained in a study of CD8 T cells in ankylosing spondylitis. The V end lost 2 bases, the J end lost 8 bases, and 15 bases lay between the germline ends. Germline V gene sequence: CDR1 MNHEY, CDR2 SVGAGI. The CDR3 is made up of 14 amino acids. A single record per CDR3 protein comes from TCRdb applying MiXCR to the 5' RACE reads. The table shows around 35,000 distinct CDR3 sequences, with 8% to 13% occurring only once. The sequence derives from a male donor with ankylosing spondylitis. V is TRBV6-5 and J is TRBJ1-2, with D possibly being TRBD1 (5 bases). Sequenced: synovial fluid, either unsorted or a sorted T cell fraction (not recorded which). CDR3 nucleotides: TGTGCCAGCAGTTACATGGGCGGGGCGGACGGCTACACCTTC. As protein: CASSYMGGADGYTF.